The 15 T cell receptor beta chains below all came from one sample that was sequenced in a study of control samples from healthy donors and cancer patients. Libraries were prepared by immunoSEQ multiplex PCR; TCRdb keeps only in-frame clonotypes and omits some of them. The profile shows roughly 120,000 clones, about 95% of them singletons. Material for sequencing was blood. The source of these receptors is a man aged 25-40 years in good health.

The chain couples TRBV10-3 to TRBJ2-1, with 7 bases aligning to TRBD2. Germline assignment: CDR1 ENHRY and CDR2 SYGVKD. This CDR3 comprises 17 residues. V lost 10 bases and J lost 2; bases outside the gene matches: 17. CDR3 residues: CATRTSPPEGTYNEQFF. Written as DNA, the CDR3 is TGTGCCACCCGGACTAGTCCTCCCGAAGGGACCTACAATGAGCAGTTCTTC.

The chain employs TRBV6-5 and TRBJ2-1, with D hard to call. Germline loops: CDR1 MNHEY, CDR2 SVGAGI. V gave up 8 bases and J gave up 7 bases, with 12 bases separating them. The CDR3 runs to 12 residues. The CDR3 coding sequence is TGTGCCAGCGGGTCAATAGGTAATGAGCAGTTCTTC. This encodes CASGSIGNEQFF.

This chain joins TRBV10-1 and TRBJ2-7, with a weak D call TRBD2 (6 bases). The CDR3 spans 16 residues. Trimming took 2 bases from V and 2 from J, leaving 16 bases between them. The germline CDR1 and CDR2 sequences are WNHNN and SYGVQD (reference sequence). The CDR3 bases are TGCGCCAGCAGTGAGCCAGGGAAAGGGGAGGCCTACGAGCAGTACTTC. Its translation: CASSEPGKGEAYEQYF.

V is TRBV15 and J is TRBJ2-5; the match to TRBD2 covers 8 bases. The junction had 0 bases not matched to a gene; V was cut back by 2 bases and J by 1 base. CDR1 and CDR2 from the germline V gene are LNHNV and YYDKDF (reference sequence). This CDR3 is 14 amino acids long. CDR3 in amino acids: CATSRSGGQETQYF. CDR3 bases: TGTGCCACCAGCAGAAGCGGGGGCCAAGAGACCCAGTACTTC.

The CDR3, as DNA: TGTGCCAGCAGCCAAGCGGGGACCTCTTACAGACGCTCCTACGAGCAGTACTTC. Encoded protein: CASSQAGTSYRRSYEQYF. This chain links TRBV14 with TRBJ2-7; possibly TRBD1 or TRBD2 for D (5 bases each). The CDR3 totals 18 residues. The V gene's germline CDR1 is SGHDN and CDR2 FVKESK. V lost 1 base and J lost 0, with 19 bases in between.

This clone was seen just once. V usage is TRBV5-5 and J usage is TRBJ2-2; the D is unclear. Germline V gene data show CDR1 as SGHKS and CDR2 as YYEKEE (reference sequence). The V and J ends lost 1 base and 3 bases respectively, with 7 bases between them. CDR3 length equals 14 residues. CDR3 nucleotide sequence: TGTGCCAGCAGCTTGTCATTCCACACCGGGGAGCTGTTTTTT. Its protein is CASSLSFHTGELFF.

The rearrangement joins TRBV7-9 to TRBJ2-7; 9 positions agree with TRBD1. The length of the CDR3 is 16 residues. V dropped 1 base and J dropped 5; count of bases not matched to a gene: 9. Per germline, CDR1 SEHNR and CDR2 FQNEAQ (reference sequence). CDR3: CASSLGQGGGRDEQYF. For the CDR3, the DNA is TGTGCCAGCAGCTTAGGACAGGGGGGCGGAAGGGACGAGCAGTACTTC.

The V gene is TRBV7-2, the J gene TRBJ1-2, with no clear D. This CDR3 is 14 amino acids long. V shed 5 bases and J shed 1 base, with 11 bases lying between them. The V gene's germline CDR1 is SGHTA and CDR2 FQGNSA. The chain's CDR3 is CASSPGGINYGYTF. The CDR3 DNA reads TGTGCCAGCAGCCCCGGAGGGATTAACTATGGCTACACCTTC.

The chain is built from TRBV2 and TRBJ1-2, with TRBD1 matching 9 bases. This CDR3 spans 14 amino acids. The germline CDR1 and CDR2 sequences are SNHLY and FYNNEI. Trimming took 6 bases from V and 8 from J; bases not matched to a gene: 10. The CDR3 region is CASRGTGTPLGYTF. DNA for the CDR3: TGTGCCAGCAGGGGGACAGGGACCCCGTTAGGCTACACCTTC.

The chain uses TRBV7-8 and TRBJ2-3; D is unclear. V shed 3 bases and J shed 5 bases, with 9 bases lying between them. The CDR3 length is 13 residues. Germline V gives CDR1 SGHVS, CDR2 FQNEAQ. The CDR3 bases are TGTGCCAGCAGCTTGGCGAGGCGAGATACGCAGTATTTT. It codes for CASSLARRDTQYF.

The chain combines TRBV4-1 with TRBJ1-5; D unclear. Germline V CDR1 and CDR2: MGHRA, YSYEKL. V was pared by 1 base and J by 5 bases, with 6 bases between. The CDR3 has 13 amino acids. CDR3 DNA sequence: TGCGCCAGCAGCCAAGTGTCAGATCAGCCCCAGCATTTT. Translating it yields CASSQVSDQPQHF.

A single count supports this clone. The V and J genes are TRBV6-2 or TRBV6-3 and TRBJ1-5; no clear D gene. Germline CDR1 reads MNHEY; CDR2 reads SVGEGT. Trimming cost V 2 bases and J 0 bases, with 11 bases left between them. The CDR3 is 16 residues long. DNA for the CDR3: TGTGCCAGCAGTTACAAGGAGTTCTATAGCAATCAGCCCCAGCATTTT. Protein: CASSYKEFYSNQPQHF.

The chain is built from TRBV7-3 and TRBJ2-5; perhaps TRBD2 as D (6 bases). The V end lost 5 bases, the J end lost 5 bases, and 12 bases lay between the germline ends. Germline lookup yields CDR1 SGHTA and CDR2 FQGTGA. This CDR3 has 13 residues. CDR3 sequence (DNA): TGTGCCAGCAGCCGGGGGATCATGGAGACCCAGTACTTC. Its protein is CASSRGIMETQYF.

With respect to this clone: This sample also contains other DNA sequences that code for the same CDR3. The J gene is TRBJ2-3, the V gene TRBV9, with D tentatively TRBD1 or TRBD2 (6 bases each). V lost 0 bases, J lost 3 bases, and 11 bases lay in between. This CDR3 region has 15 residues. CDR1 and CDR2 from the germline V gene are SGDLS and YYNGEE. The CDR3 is CASSVEGGSTDTQYF. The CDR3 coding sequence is TGTGCCAGCAGCGTAGAAGGGGGGTCGACAGATACGCAGTATTTT.

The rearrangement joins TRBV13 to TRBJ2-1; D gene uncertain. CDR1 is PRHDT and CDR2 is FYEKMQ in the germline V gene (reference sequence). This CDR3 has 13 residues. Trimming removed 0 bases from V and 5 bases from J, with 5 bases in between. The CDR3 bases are TGTGCCAGCAGCTTAGGCCGACACAATGAGCAGTTCTTC. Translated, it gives CASSLGRHNEQFF.